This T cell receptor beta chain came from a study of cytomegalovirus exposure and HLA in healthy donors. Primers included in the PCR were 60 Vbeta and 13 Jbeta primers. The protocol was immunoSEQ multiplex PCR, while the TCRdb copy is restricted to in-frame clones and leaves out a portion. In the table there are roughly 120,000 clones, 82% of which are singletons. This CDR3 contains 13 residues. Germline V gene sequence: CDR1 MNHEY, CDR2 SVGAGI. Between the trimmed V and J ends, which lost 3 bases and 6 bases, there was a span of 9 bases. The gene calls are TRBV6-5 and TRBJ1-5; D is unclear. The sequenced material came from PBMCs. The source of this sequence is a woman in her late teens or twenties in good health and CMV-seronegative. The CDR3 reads CASSYRLGQPQHF. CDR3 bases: TGTGCCAGCAGTTATAGACTCGGTCAGCCCCAGCATTTT.